Listed here are 11 T cell receptor beta chains from one sample, sequenced in a study of T cell responses to AZD1222 COVID-19 vaccine. Profiled with immunoSEQ multiplex PCR; TCRdb holds only in-frame clones, not every one. The data contain some 150,000 clones, 89% of them singletons. Sample: peripheral blood, taken on day 0 of AZD1222 vaccination. The receptors come from an adult in good health.

This chain joins TRBV27 and TRBJ1-5; possible D gene TRBD1, 5 bases. This CDR3 has 13 residues. Germline-derived CDR1 and CDR2 are MNHEY and SMNVEV (reference sequence). The V and J ends lost 8 bases and 1 base respectively, with 9 bases between them. For the CDR3, the DNA is TGTGCCAGCGCCAGGGACAGCAATCAGCCCCAGCATTTT. This gives the protein CASARDSNQPQHF.

The rearrangement joins TRBV7-9 to TRBJ1-3; D is undetermined. The V and J ends lost 0 bases and 1 base respectively, with 4 bases between them. CDR1 and CDR2 from the germline V gene are SEHNR and FQNEAQ (reference sequence). This CDR3 spans 14 amino acids. The CDR3 here is CASSLAESGNTIYF. The CDR3 DNA reads as TGTGCCAGCAGCTTAGCGGAGTCTGGAAACACCATATATTTT.

The chain is built from TRBV27 and TRBJ1-6; D is unclear. Trimming took off 2 bases at V and 8 bases at J, with 10 bases between the two ends. Per germline, CDR1 MNHEY and CDR2 SMNVEV (reference sequence). The CDR3 length is 14 residues. This CDR3 reads CASSLGPNYSPLHF. The CDR3 DNA reads TGTGCCAGCAGTTTAGGTCCGAACTATTCACCCCTCCACTTT.

The chain links TRBV30 to TRBJ1-5, with TRBD1 matching over 7 bases. In germline, CDR1 is GTSNPN, CDR2 SVGIG (reference sequence). This CDR3 comprises 13 residues. V dropped 1 base and J dropped 9; count of bases not matched to a gene: 6. The CDR3 here is CAWSEQGVLPQHF. The DNA for the CDR3 is TGTGCCTGGAGTGAGCAGGGGGTCCTGCCCCAGCATTTT.

The chain carries TRBV5-6 and TRBJ2-3; D remains ambiguous. Deletions cut 0 bases from V and 8 bases from J, with 10 bases between. CDR3 size: 13 residues. The germline CDR1 and CDR2 sequences are SGHDT and YYEEEE. CDR3 DNA: TGTGCCAGCAGCTTGGGAAGGGTGGGTACGCAGTATTTT. This codes for CASSLGRVGTQYF. Based on the CDR3 plus reference TRBV5-6 and TRBJ2-3, the full variable domain is DAGVTQSPTHLIKTRGQQVTLRCSPKSGHDTVSWYQQALGQGPQFIFQYYEEEERQRGNFPDRFSGHQFPNYSSELNVNALLLGDSALYLCASSLGRVGTQYFGPGTRLTVL.

This clone was seen once. The chain has TRBV2 and TRBJ2-5; TRBD1 is a possible D gene (5 bases). Germline values: CDR1 SNHLY, CDR2 FYNNEI. The CDR3 totals 16 residues. Trimming removed 4 bases at V and 9 bases at J, with 24 bases between. Written as DNA, the CDR3 is TGTGCCAGCAGTGTCCAAGGCAGGGATGGGTTCGGAGCCCAGTACTTC. This translates into CASSVQGRDGFGAQYF.

This clone was recorded only once. V gene TRBV9 combines with J gene TRBJ1-2; D possibly corresponds to TRBD1 (5 bases). There are 15 residues in the CDR3. Trimming took 3 bases from V and 4 from J, leaving 16 bases between them. Looked up from germline, CDR1 is SGDLS and CDR2 is YYNGEE. The CDR3 DNA follows: TGTGCCAGCAGCGCCTACCCGGGACGGACCTATGGCTACACCTTC. Protein sequence: CASSAYPGRTYGYTF.

This clone was counted a single time. J is TRBJ1-3 and V is TRBV9, with D tentatively TRBD1 (6 bases). V lost 0 bases and J lost 4, with 14 bases in between. The V gene's germline CDR1 is SGDLS and CDR2 YYNGEE. This CDR3 has 16 residues. The CDR3 DNA reads TGTGCCAGCAGCGTAGCGGGGGGCGAAGAAGGAAACACCATATATTTT. This sequence encodes CASSVAGGEEGNTIYF.

The rearrangement links TRBV7-9 to TRBJ2-7; TRBD1 is a possible D gene (5 bases). Germline-derived CDR1 and CDR2 are SEHNR and FQNEAQ (reference sequence). The CDR3 totals 13 residues. Trimming took 3 bases from V and 2 from J, leaving 8 bases between them. The CDR3: CASSFSTAYEQYF. The CDR3 region has the DNA TGTGCCAGCAGCTTTTCGACAGCCTACGAGCAGTACTTC.

The chain has TRBV28 and TRBJ1-5, with 7 positions matching TRBD1. In germline, CDR1 is MDHEN, CDR2 SYDVKM. The CDR3 extends over 15 amino acids. With V trimmed by 6 bases and J by 5 bases, 10 bases remained unmatched. The CDR3 reads CASSFATGFHQPQHF. CDR3 nucleotide sequence: TGTGCCAGCAGCTTCGCGACAGGGTTTCATCAGCCCCAGCATTTT.

The chain is built from TRBV6-5 and TRBJ2-2; D uncertain. Trimming took off 5 bases at V and 0 bases at J, with 10 bases between the two ends. The CDR3 sequence is 15 residues long. Germline loops: CDR1 MNHEY, CDR2 SVGAGI. CDR3 loop: CASSPDWANTGELFF. CDR3 bases: TGTGCCAGCAGTCCAGACTGGGCGAACACCGGGGAGCTGTTTTTT.